Sequencing of this T cell receptor beta chain was carried out in a study of T-cell reconstitution after alpha-beta-depleted transplantation in children. Per germline, CDR1 GTSNPN and CDR2 SVGIG (reference sequence). V dropped 3 bases and J dropped 6; count of bases not matched to a gene: 8. This CDR3 is 15 amino acids long. During its preparation, the TCRbeta library received unique molecular identifiers. TCRdb analysed the PCR reads with MiXCR anew, one entry per CDR3 protein. The data show 420,000 or so distinct CDR3 sequences, with approximately 11% seen just once and over 4.5% held by the top ten.

The clonotype was recovered from a human donor who donated a stem cell graft to a child with acute myeloid leukemia. The sample consisted of PBMCs from the stem cell graft donor, taken from the stem cell graft. The chain recombines TRBV30 with TRBJ2-2, with 9 bases aligning to TRBD2. CDR3 sequence: CAWRLGGRAPGELFF. As DNA, the CDR3 is TGTGCCTGGAGACTCGGCGGGAGGGCCCCCGGGGAGCTGTTTTTT. Full variable domain (remainder filled in from reference TRBV30 and TRBJ2-2): SQTIHQWPATLVQPVGSPLSLECTVEGTSNPNLYWYRQAAGRGLQLLFYSVGIGQISSEVPQNLSASRPQDRQFILSSKKLLLSDSGFYLCAWRLGGRAPGELFFGEGSRLTVL.